The 13 T cell receptor beta chains given below trace back to one sample, sequenced in a study of graft-versus-host responses after intestinal transplantation. TCRdb's table, derived via immunoSEQ multiplex PCR, lists solely in-frame clones and lacks some. This repertoire shows about 64,000 clones, roughly 89% found once; its top ten account for about 6.7%. The sample in question was bone marrow, obtained roughly 780 days after intestinal transplantation. The receptors here all came from a human patient who received an intestinal transplant, so some T cells may come from the graft donor.

This clone was seen once. The chain is built from TRBV7-3 and TRBJ2-1, with D perhaps matching TRBD2 (6 bases). Trimming cost V 4 bases and J 6 bases, with 10 bases left between them. The germline V gene has CDR1 SGHTA and CDR2 FQGTGA. The CDR3 is made up of 13 amino acids. The CDR3 sequence: CASSSTRFNEQFF. The CDR3 nucleotides are TGTGCCAGCAGCTCGACTAGATTCAATGAGCAGTTCTTC.

This chain connects TRBV7-3 to TRBJ2-7; 9 nucleotides align to TRBD1. CDR3 length: 13 residues. J gave up 6 bases and V 4 bases, and 4 bases lay outside the gene matches. Germline loops: CDR1 SGHTA, CDR2 FQGTGA. This CDR3 reads CASSSDRGGEQYF. The DNA of the CDR3 is TGTGCCAGCAGCTCGGACAGGGGAGGCGAGCAGTACTTC.

The chain combines TRBV9 with TRBJ2-7; D may be TRBD2 (6 bases). Germline lookup yields CDR1 SGDLS and CDR2 YYNGEE. V gave up 0 bases and J gave up 2 bases, with 18 bases separating them. The CDR3 is made up of 17 amino acids. DNA for the CDR3: TGTGCCAGCAGCGTAGGTTTGGGGACTCCAACGGCCTACGAGCAGTACTTC. It codes for CASSVGLGTPTAYEQYF.

The CDR3 reads CASSQLLAATYEQYF. The CDR3 DNA is TGTGCCAGCAGCCAATTGCTAGCGGCGACCTACGAGCAGTACTTC. V gene TRBV14 combines with J gene TRBJ2-7, with TRBD2 matching 7 bases. Trimming removed 2 bases from V and 2 bases from J; junction bases left unmatched: 6. CDR1 is SGHDN and CDR2 is FVKESK in the germline V gene. CDR3 length: 15 amino acids.

V gene TRBV28 combines with J gene TRBJ2-5, with TRBD2 identical over 8 bases. V lost 8 bases to trimming and J lost 5 bases; unmatched junction nucleotides: 22. The CDR3 consists of 18 residues. Germline V CDR1 and CDR2: MDHEN, SYDVKM. Here the CDR3 reads CASQSSQRESDGGETQYF. The CDR3 DNA reads as TGTGCCAGCCAAAGTTCACAGCGGGAGAGTGACGGGGGGGAGACCCAGTACTTC.

V is TRBV5-3 and J is TRBJ2-7; D is unresolved. TRBV5-3 belongs to the ORF category, with a function that is uncertain. This CDR3 is 15 amino acids long. Trimming shortened V by 0 bases and J by 0 bases, and 10 bases separated the two germline ends. The DNA of the CDR3 is TGTGCCAGAAGCTTGGTCCCCGAAAGCTCCTACGAGCAGTACTTC. This codes for CARSLVPESSYEQYF.

This clone showed up just once. The chain employs TRBV5-6 and TRBJ1-1; a weak D match, TRBD1 (5 bases). V dropped 0 bases and J dropped 3 bases, with 12 bases sitting between them. The CDR3 runs 15 residues. Per germline, CDR1 SGHDT and CDR2 YYEEEE. CDR3 nucleotide sequence: TGTGCCAGCAGCTTGGGCTGGGGGTTGTACACTGAAGCTTTCTTT. It yields the protein CASSLGWGLYTEAFF.

This sequence joins TRBV13 and TRBJ2-7; 10 positions match TRBD1. The CDR3 contains 15 residues. In germline, CDR1 is PRHDT, CDR2 FYEKMQ (reference sequence). Unmatched junction bases numbered 6, after V lost 5 bases and J lost 2 bases. This chain's CDR3 is CASSPSGQGAYEQYF. CDR3 in DNA: TGTGCCAGCAGCCCCTCCGGACAGGGGGCCTACGAGCAGTACTTC.

The V gene is TRBV2, the J gene TRBJ2-1; 9 nucleotides align to TRBD2. V was pared by 8 bases and J by 3 bases, with 17 bases of the junction left unmatched. The CDR3 extends over 18 amino acids. Germline V lookup: CDR1 SNHLY, CDR2 FYNNEI. The CDR3 nucleotides are TGTGCCAGCCTCAAAGGGTTAGGGCGGGAGGGCAGCTACAATGAGCAGTTCTTC. Protein product: CASLKGLGREGSYNEQFF.

The chain links TRBV6-5 to TRBJ1-2; D is perhaps TRBD1 (5 bases). Trimming took off 6 bases at V and 8 bases at J, with 7 bases between the two ends. CDR3 length: 10 residues. CDR1 and CDR2 from the germline V gene are MNHEY and SVGAGI. The CDR3 loop is CASRGTGYTF. CDR3 coding DNA: TGTGCCAGCAGGGGGACCGGCTACACCTTC.

The chain recombines TRBV28 with TRBJ2-5, with TRBD1 matching 9 bases. This CDR3 has 14 amino acids. The germline gives CDR1 MDHEN, CDR2 SYDVKM. Trimming removed 7 bases from V and 6 bases from J; junction bases left unmatched: 9. As DNA, the CDR3 is TGTGCCAGCAAAAGACAGGGGGATTTACAGACCCAGTACTTC. Its protein is CASKRQGDLQTQYF.

This chain links TRBV11-3 with TRBJ2-1, with 8 bases matching TRBD2. The CDR3 length is 18 residues. Germline V gene data show CDR1 as SGHNT and CDR2 as YENEEA. The junction had 12 bases not matched to a gene; V was cut back by 0 bases and J by 5 bases. This CDR3 reads CASSLDAFAGGANNEQFF. CDR3 bases: TGTGCCAGCAGCTTAGATGCGTTCGCGGGGGGCGCTAACAATGAGCAGTTCTTC.

The gene calls are TRBV6-6 and TRBJ2-1; 8 bases are a match to TRBD2. V shed 6 bases, J shed 8 bases, and the junction held 9 bases outside the gene matches. This CDR3 is 14 amino acids long. CDR1 is MNHNY, CDR2 SVGAGI, per germline (reference sequence). Here the CDR3 reads CASRLRGLADEQFF. The DNA of the CDR3 is TGTGCCAGCAGACTACGTGGACTAGCCGATGAGCAGTTCTTC.